This TCR beta chain was recovered during a study of blood T cell repertoires in COVID-19. About the research overall: Donors in the United States, Italy and Spain gave samples during acute or convalescent COVID-19. Sources were T cells, B-cell-depleted T cells, or PBMCs; the material itself was cDNA or gDNA.

The ends lost 2 bases at V and 5 bases at J; junction bases unmatched: 5. CDR1 KGHSY and CDR2 FQNENV come from the germline V gene. The CDR3 is 15 residues long. Authors' analysis steps: The authors estimated nucleated cell counts from reference gene primer amplification. Method: immunoSEQ multiplex PCR; TCRdb's copy keeps in-frame clones and lacks some. The D gene and trimming were derived from the DNA, and the V and J assignments and clone size from that table. The table shows about 24,000 clones, with 92% occurring only once. The source material was peripheral blood. This receptor was taken from a man in his 70s with active COVID-19. V and J are TRBV16 and TRBJ1-5, with 8 nucleotides matching TRBD1. CDR3: CASSQLQGADQPQHF. The CDR3 DNA reads as TGTGCCAGCAGCCAACTGCAGGGGGCCGATCAGCCCCAGCATTTT.